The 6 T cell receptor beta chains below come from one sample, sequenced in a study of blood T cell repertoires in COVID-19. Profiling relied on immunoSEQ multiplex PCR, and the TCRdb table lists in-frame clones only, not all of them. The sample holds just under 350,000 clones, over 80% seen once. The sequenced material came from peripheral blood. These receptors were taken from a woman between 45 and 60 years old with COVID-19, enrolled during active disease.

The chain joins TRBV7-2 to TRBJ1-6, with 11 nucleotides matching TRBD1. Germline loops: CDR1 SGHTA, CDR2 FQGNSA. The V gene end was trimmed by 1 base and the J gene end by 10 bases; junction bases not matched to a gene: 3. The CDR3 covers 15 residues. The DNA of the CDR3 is TGTGCCAGCAGCTTAGTTGGGACAGGGGGGTCACCCCTCCACTTT. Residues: CASSLVGTGGSPLHF.

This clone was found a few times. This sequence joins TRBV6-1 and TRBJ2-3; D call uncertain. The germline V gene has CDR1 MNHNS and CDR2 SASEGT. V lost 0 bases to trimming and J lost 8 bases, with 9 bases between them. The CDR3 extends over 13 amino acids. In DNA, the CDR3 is TGTGCCAGCAGTGAAGCACTTCTCGGTACGCAGTATTTT. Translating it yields CASSEALLGTQYF.

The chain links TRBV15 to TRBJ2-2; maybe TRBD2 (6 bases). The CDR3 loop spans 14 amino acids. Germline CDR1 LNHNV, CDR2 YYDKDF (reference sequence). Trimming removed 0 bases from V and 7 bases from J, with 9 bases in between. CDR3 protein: CATSRDGGFGELFF. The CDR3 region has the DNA TGTGCCACCAGCAGAGATGGGGGGTTCGGGGAGCTGTTTTTT.

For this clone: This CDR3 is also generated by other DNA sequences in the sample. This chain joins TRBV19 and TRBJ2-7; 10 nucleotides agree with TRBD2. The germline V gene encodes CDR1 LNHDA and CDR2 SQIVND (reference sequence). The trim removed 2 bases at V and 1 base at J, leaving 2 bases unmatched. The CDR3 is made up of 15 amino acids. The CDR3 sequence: CASSIKREGSYEQYF. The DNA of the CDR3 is TGTGCCAGTAGTATAAAGCGGGAGGGGTCCTACGAGCAGTACTTC.

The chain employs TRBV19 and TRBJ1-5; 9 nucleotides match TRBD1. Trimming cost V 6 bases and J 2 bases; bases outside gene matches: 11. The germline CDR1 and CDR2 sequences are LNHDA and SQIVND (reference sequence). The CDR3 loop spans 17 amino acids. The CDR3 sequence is CASRRPRGQGGNQPQHF. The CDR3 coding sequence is TGTGCCAGTAGACGACCTAGGGGACAGGGAGGCAATCAGCCCCAGCATTTT.

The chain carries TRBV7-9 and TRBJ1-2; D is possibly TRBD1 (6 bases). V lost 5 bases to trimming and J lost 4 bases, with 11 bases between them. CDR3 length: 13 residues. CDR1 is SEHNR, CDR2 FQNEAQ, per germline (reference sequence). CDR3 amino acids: CASSRDTIYGYTF. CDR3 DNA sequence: TGTGCCAGCAGCAGGGACACGATCTATGGCTACACCTTC.